This T cell receptor beta chain was sequenced for a study of shared clonotypes between healthy human individuals (dated by TCRdb to 2018 to 2021). With regard to the full study: A couple of women and a few men aged 18 to 49 years were included in the cohort. Per donor, three plates each were used for CD4 naive and CD4 memory, two for CD8 naive, and one for CD8 memory. To estimate repertoire size and how much clonotype sharing occurs between individuals, the study deeply sequenced the blood TCR repertoires of 4 to 6 healthy adults. To increase sequencing depth and limit assay-specific biases, TCR repertoire library preparation and sequencing were carried out by different laboratories using diverse techniques. Between about 0.94 and 10 billion PBMCs per donor were obtained by leukapheresis. Findings and caveats that apply to the study as a whole: Naive subsets generally had larger estimated clonotype richness than memory subsets. Pairwise subsampling led to the expectation that sequencing depth would affect the degree of clonotype sharing among donors. Incomplete sequencing was indicated by rarefaction of sorted-subset datasets, despite the large sequencing depth. Higher generation probabilities were observed for clonotypes shared by all four sorted-subset donors than for non-shared clonotypes. Sampling was limited to blood, and TCR repertoires in tissue likely differ from TCR repertoires in blood. The genetic and exposure-history diversity represented was limited by the small number of donors. Across four donors, around 5% of naive CD4, around 3.3% of naive CD8, 2% to 2.5% of memory CD4, and about 0.44% of memory CD8 clonotypes were shared.

The donors were healthy, HIV-negative adults with no recently reported acute infections or vaccinations. Every donor was a Caucasian adult residing in Nashville, Tennessee, USA. CD4+ T cells were enriched by magnetic negative selection, after which naive cells were positively selected on CD45RA and the negative fraction was taken as the memory subset. Blood was collected by leukapheresis, and PBMCs were isolated by Ficoll-Histopaque density gradient centrifugation and then cryopreserved in liquid nitrogen vapor phase. Purity and quantity of every magnetically sorted T cell population were checked by analytical flow cytometry. Genomic DNA was isolated from each sorted fraction and quantified by UV absorbance on a Nanodrop 2000c. Note on this clone: Its specific antigen is unknown. No base qualities exist here, and no much larger clone lies one base off it.

CDR1 and CDR2 are read off the germline V gene as SNHLY and FYNNEI. Measured from the cysteine to the phenylalanine, the CDR3 is 14 residues long. The DNA shown is the 42-base CDR3, in frame from base 1. V is cut by 8 bases and J by 3 bases, and the space between the germline ends is 16 bases. Using the deep immunoSEQ assay, TCR CDR3 regions were amplified from genomic DNA by multiplex PCR. Genomic DNA extracted from each cell subset was distributed evenly over all wells of several immunoSEQ 96-well plates, and each plate served as one replicate. For sorted subsets, around 200 ng genomic DNA, equal to some 30,000 T cell genomes, was loaded into each replicate PCR. The purified libraries were quantified using a Qubit 3.0 fluorometer, sized with a Bioanalyzer 2100, and then quantified again using the KAPA Library Quantification kit. Every immunoSEQ 96-well plate was sequenced on a separate single-read 150-cycle Illumina NextSeq 550 flow cell. In the source study's methods: Because the immunoSEQ output included only junctional sequences and no quality scores, the filtering could not be the same as the filtering used for full-length reads. Sequences were annotated with PyIR, a Python wrapper for IgBLAST v1.9, and V/J genes and CDR3 were assigned using IMGT germline references. Reads were filtered out if the reads had weak V/J assignments (E-value above 1e-6), no CDR3, stop codons, out-of-frame junctions, or ambiguous translated residues. V3J clonotypes were defined by identical inferred V gene, J gene, and CDR3 amino acid sequence. Percentage overlap between repertoires was calculated by dividing the number of shared unique clonotypes by the size of the smaller repertoire. Three approaches were used to assess repertoire richness: RTK rarefaction, the Chao1 estimator, and Recon v2.1 estimates of unobserved clonotypes. For all TCRbeta clonotypes obtained by the gDNA method from a handful of donors, generation probabilities were computed with OLGA. In its TCRdb copy, this immuneACCESS table keeps in-frame sequences only and misses some clones. Where compared with another copy, unresolved V genes explain less than half of these, and the others have no known cause. V, J and clone size are taken as reported in that table, and D and trimming were inferred from the DNA itself. Within this sample are about 610,000 clones, with 97% of them counted one time only. The leading ten clones occupy roughly 0.05% of the sample.

The sequenced sample consisted of naive CD4+ T cells sorted from blood. The cell subset or site label of this sample denotes: CD45RA+ positively selected. The rearranged chain carries TRBV2 and TRBJ2-5, and possibly TRBD1, on 6 matching bases. The TCR comes from a woman in her twenties or thirties in good health. The CDR3 is CASHREQLKETQYF. Read as DNA, the sequence is TGTGCCAGCCACAGGGAGCAACTGAAAGAGACCCAGTACTTC.